A single sample gave rise to the 17 T cell receptor beta chains below, sequenced in a study of blood T cell repertoires in COVID-19. Only in-frame clones appear in the TCRdb table, and some are missing; sequencing was by immunoSEQ multiplex PCR. The sample records around 160,000 clones, around 80% being singletons. Input material: peripheral blood. The receptor set was obtained from a woman older than 75 with acute or convalescent COVID-19.

The chain recombines TRBV12-3 or TRBV12-4 with TRBJ1-1; 7 nucleotides align to TRBD1. V lost 5 bases and J lost 11; bases outside the gene matches: 8. This CDR3 contains 12 residues. In nucleotides, the CDR3 is TGTGCCAGCAGTCCAACGACAGGGTGGGCTTTCTTT. Translated, it gives CASSPTTGWAFF.

CDR3 in DNA: TGTGCTAGTAACAGACAGGGACAAGAGACCCAGTACTTC. It translates to CASNRQGQETQYF. The chain carries TRBV12-5 and TRBJ2-5; 7 bases are shared with TRBD1. Germline CDR1 LGHNT, CDR2 FRNRAP. This CDR3 has 13 residues. J gave up 2 bases and V 8 bases, and 5 bases lay outside the gene matches.

The chain has TRBV18 and TRBJ1-2; TRBD1 matches at 7 bases. Trimming at V came to 3 bases and at J to 8 bases, leaving 15 bases not matched to a gene. Germline lookup yields CDR1 KGHSH and CDR2 LQKENI. This CDR3 contains 16 residues. For the CDR3, the DNA is TGTGCCAGCTCACCCGAGACAGGGCGAAGGTCTGACGGCTACACCTTC. Protein product: CASSPETGRRSDGYTF.

This chain links TRBV7-9 with TRBJ2-3, with 10 bases identical to TRBD2. After removal of 5 bases from V and 2 bases from J, the junction contained 4 bases not matched to a gene. CDR3 length: 15 amino acids. Germline-derived CDR1 and CDR2 are SEHNR and FQNEAQ (reference sequence). The CDR3 loop is CASSHLAGVTDTQYF. As DNA, the CDR3 is TGTGCCAGCAGCCATCTAGCGGGAGTCACAGATACGCAGTATTTT.

This chain links TRBV29-1 with TRBJ2-7; 10 bases match TRBD1. From germline, CDR1 is SQVTM and CDR2 ANQGSEA. The CDR3 has 13 amino acids. Trimming at V came to 4 bases and at J to 5 bases, leaving 5 bases not matched to a gene. The CDR3 here is CSVGDRGYNEQYF. CDR3 nucleotides: TGCAGCGTTGGGGACAGGGGATACAACGAGCAGTACTTC.

V and J are TRBV3-1 (or the pseudogene TRBV3-2) and TRBJ1-2; 7 bases agree with TRBD1. Losses at the gene ends were 3 bases for V and 6 bases for J; bases not matched to a gene: 10. Germline lookup yields CDR1 LGHDT and CDR2 YNNKEL (reference sequence). The CDR3 extends over 15 amino acids. As DNA, the CDR3 is TGTGCCAGCAGCCACAGACAGACAGGGTCCGATGGCTACACCTTC. It is translated as CASSHRQTGSDGYTF.

The chain links TRBV30 to TRBJ1-5; possible D gene TRBD1, 6 bases. Germline V gene lookup returns CDR1 GTSNPN and CDR2 SVGIG (reference sequence). The CDR3 totals 13 residues. V lost 0 bases and J lost 4, with 7 bases in between. The CDR3 nucleotides are TGTGCCTGGAGTGTTCAGGGGAATCAGCCCCAGCATTTT. Protein: CAWSVQGNQPQHF.

The chain recombines TRBV3-1 (or the pseudogene TRBV3-2) with TRBJ1-2; 8 bases map to TRBD1. After removal of 4 bases from V and 4 bases from J, the junction contained 5 bases not matched to a gene. The CDR3 has 14 residues. Germline V gene sequence: CDR1 LGHDT, CDR2 YNNKEL (reference sequence). DNA for the CDR3: TGTGCCAGCAGCCCCTTCGACAGGGGCTATGGCTACACCTTC. Translation: CASSPFDRGYGYTF.

The sample holds a few counts of this clone. The CDR3, as DNA: TGTGCCAGCAGTGGTCAGGGGAGAAACACCATATATTTT. Protein sequence: CASSGQGRNTIYF. The chain recombines TRBV2 with TRBJ1-3; D perhaps matches TRBD1 (6 bases). CDR1 and CDR2 from the germline V gene are SNHLY and FYNNEI. V was trimmed by 4 bases and J by 5 bases, leaving 9 bases between them. This CDR3 region has 13 residues.

The J gene is TRBJ2-7, the V gene TRBV27; 10 positions match TRBD1. Germline V CDR1 and CDR2: MNHEY, SMNVEV (reference sequence). This CDR3 region has 15 residues. The junction had 4 bases not matched to a gene; V was cut back by 5 bases and J by 0 bases. The DNA of the CDR3 is TGTGCCAGCAGTCGGAGGACAGGGGGCTCCTACGAGCAGTACTTC. It specifies CASSRRTGGSYEQYF.

The chain uses TRBV7-2 and TRBJ2-7, with D maybe TRBD1 (6 bases). Germline values: CDR1 SGHTA, CDR2 FQGNSA. This CDR3 has 14 residues. V was pared by 5 bases and J by 2 bases, with 13 bases between. Written as DNA, the CDR3 is TGTGCCAGCAGCAAACAGGCAGGGGCCTACGAGCAGTACTTC. Its protein is CASSKQAGAYEQYF.

V usage is TRBV3-1 (or the pseudogene TRBV3-2) and J usage is TRBJ1-4; tentative D call: TRBD1 (5 bases). In germline, CDR1 is LGHDT, CDR2 YNNKEL (reference sequence). This CDR3 spans 14 amino acids. V was pared by 4 bases and J by 6 bases, with 12 bases between. CDR3 amino acids: CASSPGRGYEKLFF. DNA for the CDR3: TGTGCCAGCAGCCCGGGACGGGGGTATGAAAAACTGTTTTTT.

The CDR3 sequence is CASSVRQAGDEQYF. In DNA, the CDR3 is TGCGCCAGCAGCGTGAGACAAGCAGGGGACGAGCAGTACTTC. This chain uses TRBV5-1 with TRBJ2-7; TRBD1 might be the D (6 bases). This CDR3 spans 14 amino acids. Trimming shortened V by 4 bases and J by 5 bases, and 16 bases separated the two germline ends. Germline CDR1 SGHRS, CDR2 YFSETQ.

The V and J genes are TRBV6-2 or TRBV6-3 and TRBJ2-5; 10 nucleotides agree with TRBD2. The V gene's germline CDR1 is MNHEY and CDR2 SVGEGT. The length of the CDR3 is 16 residues. V lost 3 bases, J lost 2 bases, and 6 bases stayed unmatched. CDR3 sequence: CASSYGASGGQETQYF. As DNA, the CDR3 is TGTGCCAGCAGTTATGGAGCTAGCGGGGGTCAAGAGACCCAGTACTTC.

This chain connects TRBV7-9 to TRBJ2-7; no definite D call. CDR3 size: 13 residues. Trimming took off 1 base at V and 2 bases at J, with 6 bases between the two ends. Looked up from germline, CDR1 is SEHNR and CDR2 is FQNEAQ (reference sequence). The CDR3 DNA reads as TGTGCCAGCAGCTTAGTTACAACCTACGAGCAGTACTTC. This encodes CASSLVTTYEQYF.

CDR3 sequence reads: CASSPPKGGAEQFF. The CDR3 region has the DNA TGTGCCAGCTCACCTCCTAAGGGAGGAGCTGAGCAGTTCTTC. The chain combines TRBV18 with TRBJ2-1; possible D gene TRBD2, 6 bases. Trimming left V 3 bases short and J 9 bases short, with 15 bases between. CDR3 size: 14 residues. Germline V CDR1 and CDR2: KGHSH, LQKENI.

The chain is built from TRBV28 and TRBJ2-4, with D possibly matching TRBD2 (7 bases). Germline loops: CDR1 MDHEN, CDR2 SYDVKM. V was trimmed by 2 bases and J by 3 bases, leaving 11 bases between them. The CDR3 totals 15 residues. CDR3 nucleotide sequence: TGTGCCAGCAGTTTAGCGGGGGCGGGCAAAAACATTCAGTACTTC. Translating it yields CASSLAGAGKNIQYF.